This T cell receptor beta chain was identified in a study of early T cells in non-severe SARS-CoV-2 infection. Whole-study findings and limits: Database matching using VDJdb favored anti-spike CD8 responses, with private and CD4 specificities left missing.

Individual cDNA molecules received unique molecular identifiers. Using its own MiXCR run on the 5' RACE reads, TCRdb lists one record per CDR3 protein. The sample lists 39,000 or so distinct CDR3 sequences, approximately 6% seen once, with about 4.7% in the top ten. Germline-derived CDR1 and CDR2 are MNHEY and SVGAGI. Trimming removed 6 bases from V and 1 base from J, with 14 bases in between. The CDR3 sequence is 15 residues long. This clonotype has just a few counts. Its antigen is undetermined. The V call is TRBV6-5, the J call TRBJ2-3, with D possibly TRBD2 on 6 matching bases. This clonotype originated in an adult who was a healthcare worker with PCR-confirmed SARS-CoV-2 infection or an uninfected control (not recorded which). The sequencing here drew on whole blood, taken at baseline. CDR3 DNA sequence: TGTGCCAGCAGGGGCGGGGCTTACGGCACAGATACGCAGTATTTT. This sequence encodes CASRGGAYGTDTQYF.